The 14 T cell receptor beta chains below come from one sample, sequenced in a study of CD8 T cells in Susac syndrome. Reverse transcription of roughly 0.5 to 1 ug RNA was performed with random hexamers. TCRdb re-called the immunoSEQ multiplex PCR reads with MiXCR, one entry per CDR3 protein. Altogether about 280,000 distinct CDR3 sequences are present, 80% to 90% being singletons, with the ten largest covering over 0.1%. Sequenced material: CD8+ T cells from PBMCs. The receptors derive from a human donor with multiple sclerosis.

CDR3 amino acids: CASSDGKGGSTEAFF. CDR3 sequence (DNA): TGTGCCAGCAGCGACGGGAAGGGGGGGTCCACTGAAGCTTTCTTT. The chain combines TRBV9 with TRBJ1-1; a possible D gene is TRBD1 (6 bases). The CDR3 runs 15 residues. The V gene lost 3 bases and the J gene lost 4 bases, with 16 bases spanning the gap. CDR1 is SGDLS and CDR2 is YYNGEE in the germline V gene.

This sequence joins TRBV27 and TRBJ2-7; D is ambiguous. CDR3 size: 14 residues. V dropped 6 bases and J dropped 3 bases, with 15 bases sitting between them. Germline lookup yields CDR1 MNHEY and CDR2 SMNVEV (reference sequence). The CDR3 sequence: CASRVIGRNYEQYF. The DNA for the CDR3 is TGTGCCAGCAGGGTAATCGGACGGAACTACGAGCAGTACTTC.

The CDR3 sequence: CASSIRGDTEAFF. DNA of the CDR3: TGTGCCAGCAGTATCAGGGGTGACACTGAAGCTTTCTTT. The gene calls are TRBV6-5 and TRBJ1-1; TRBD1 is a possible D gene (6 bases). Germline V gene sequence: CDR1 MNHEY, CDR2 SVGAGI. The CDR3 runs 13 residues. The V and J ends lost 5 bases and 3 bases respectively, with 10 bases between them.

J is TRBJ1-4 and V is TRBV5-5, with a possible D match to TRBD1 (5 bases). The V end lost 4 bases, the J end lost 2 bases, and 12 bases lay between the germline ends. Germline V gene data show CDR1 as SGHKS and CDR2 as YYEKEE (reference sequence). The CDR3 has 15 amino acids. The CDR3 spells CASSPRGGTNEKLFF. The DNA for the CDR3 is TGTGCCAGCAGCCCCCGGGGGGGGACTAATGAAAAACTGTTTTTT.

The chain couples TRBV9 to TRBJ2-1, with TRBD2 matching 7 bases. Germline V gene sequence: CDR1 SGDLS, CDR2 YYNGEE. V lost 6 bases, J lost 8 bases, and 8 bases stayed unmatched. This CDR3 comprises 13 residues. In DNA, the CDR3 is TGTGCCAGCAACGGGGGTAGCGGGCATGAGCAGTTCTTC. Its translation is CASNGGSGHEQFF.

The CDR3 region is CASSYRGSGYGYTF. CDR3 sequence (DNA): TGTGCCAGCAGTTACCGGGGTTCAGGATATGGCTACACCTTC. The chain combines TRBV6-5 with TRBJ1-2; D remains ambiguous. V lost 2 bases to trimming and J lost 5 bases, with 12 bases between them. The CDR3 covers 14 residues. CDR1 MNHEY and CDR2 SVGAGI come from the germline V gene.

The chain carries TRBV27 and TRBJ1-4; D might be TRBD1 (5 bases). Trimming removed 5 bases from V and 8 bases from J, with 15 bases in between. CDR3 length equals 14 residues. Germline V gene lookup returns CDR1 MNHEY and CDR2 SMNVEV (reference sequence). The DNA for the CDR3 is TGTGCCAGCAGTCCCCTAGGGACGGGGGAAAAACTGTTTTTT. This translates into CASSPLGTGEKLFF.

CDR3 nucleotide sequence: TGTGCCAGCAGGCACGACCCCCGGTCGGCAGATACGCAGTATTTT. The encoded protein is CASRHDPRSADTQYF. The rearrangement joins TRBV12-3 or TRBV12-4 to TRBJ2-3; D uncertain. The CDR3 runs 15 residues. Trimming left V 6 bases short and J 4 bases short, with 17 bases between.

This chain uses TRBV9 with TRBJ2-7; D not resolved. CDR3 length: 13 amino acids. V lost 3 bases and J 4 bases, leaving 11 bases between the germline ends. Germline CDR1 and CDR2: SGDLS and YYNGEE. In DNA, the CDR3 is TGTGCCAGCAGCGGAACCTCCCGATACGAGCAGTACTTC. It is translated as CASSGTSRYEQYF.

The V and J genes are TRBV29-1 and TRBJ2-2; TRBD2 is a possible D gene (7 bases). The CDR3 length is 15 residues. Trimming removed 6 bases from V and 0 bases from J, with 14 bases in between. Germline V gene lookup returns CDR1 SQVTM and CDR2 ANQGSEA. Here the CDR3 DNA reads TGCAGCGTCGAGGGGGAGGGGGCGAACACCGGGGAGCTGTTTTTT. This codes for CSVEGEGANTGELFF.

The V and J genes are TRBV6-6 and TRBJ2-1, with 7 bases that match TRBD1. V trimming: 2 bases; J trimming: 6 bases; junction bases outside the gene matches: 1. The CDR3 covers 13 residues. Germline lookup yields CDR1 MNHNY and CDR2 SVGAGI (reference sequence). CDR3 nucleotide sequence: TGTGCCAGCAGTTACCCAGGGGGCAATGAGCAGTTCTTC. It specifies CASSYPGGNEQFF.

This chain uses TRBV5-6 with TRBJ1-2; D gene ambiguous. CDR3 length equals 13 residues. Germline values: CDR1 SGHDT, CDR2 YYEEEE. The germline V and J ends were trimmed by 0 bases and 7 bases, with 10 bases remaining between them. The CDR3 is CASSLVGKGGYTF. The CDR3, as DNA: TGTGCCAGCAGCTTGGTAGGGAAGGGTGGCTACACCTTC.

This sequence joins TRBV3-1 and TRBJ2-2, with TRBD1 matching over 7 bases. Germline values: CDR1 LGHDT, CDR2 YNNKEL (reference sequence). V trimming: 3 bases; J trimming: 2 bases; junction bases outside the gene matches: 9. The CDR3 contains 17 residues. DNA of the CDR3: TGTGCCAGCAGCCAGGACGAGACAGGGTTCAACACCGGGGAGCTGTTTTTT. It encodes CASSQDETGFNTGELFF.

The chain has TRBV7-6 and TRBJ2-1, with 9 bases aligning to TRBD2. The CDR3 is 19 residues long. Trimming cost V 1 base and J 0 bases; bases outside gene matches: 10. In germline, CDR1 is SGHVS, CDR2 FNYEAQ. The CDR3 reads CASSLGWLAGPSSYNEQFF. In nucleotides, the CDR3 is TGTGCCAGCAGCTTAGGATGGCTAGCGGGGCCGAGCTCCTACAATGAGCAGTTCTTC.